This T cell receptor (beta chain) was documented in a study of T cell responses to AZD1222 COVID-19 vaccine. The study's findings and limits: Clonal diversity was possibly underestimated, and white British individuals and females predominated among donors.

Only in-frame clones appear in the TCRdb table, and some are missing; sequencing was by immunoSEQ multiplex PCR. The top ten hold approximately 8% of the sample, which has some 84,000 clones, 80% to 90% seen once. This clone has only a few counts. Its matching antigen is unknown. This clonotype originated in an adult in good health. The material was peripheral blood, obtained on day 0 of AZD1222 vaccination.

In DNA, the CDR3 is TGTGCCAGCAGTGAAAGCATTGGGAGCAATCAGCCCCAGCATTTT. Translated, it gives CASSESIGSNQPQHF. The rearrangement uses TRBV2 and TRBJ1-5; D remains ambiguous. V was pared by 2 bases and J by 1 base, with 9 bases between. Germline CDR1 and CDR2: SNHLY and FYNNEI. CDR3 length: 15 amino acids. The entire variable domain, with the rest obtained from reference TRBV2 and TRBJ1-5, is as follows: EPEVTQTPSHQVTQMGQEVILRCVPISNHLYFYWYRQILGQKVEFLVSFYNNEISEKSEIFDDQFSVERPDGSNFTLKIRSTKLEDSAMYFCASSESIGSNQPQHFGDGTRLSIL.